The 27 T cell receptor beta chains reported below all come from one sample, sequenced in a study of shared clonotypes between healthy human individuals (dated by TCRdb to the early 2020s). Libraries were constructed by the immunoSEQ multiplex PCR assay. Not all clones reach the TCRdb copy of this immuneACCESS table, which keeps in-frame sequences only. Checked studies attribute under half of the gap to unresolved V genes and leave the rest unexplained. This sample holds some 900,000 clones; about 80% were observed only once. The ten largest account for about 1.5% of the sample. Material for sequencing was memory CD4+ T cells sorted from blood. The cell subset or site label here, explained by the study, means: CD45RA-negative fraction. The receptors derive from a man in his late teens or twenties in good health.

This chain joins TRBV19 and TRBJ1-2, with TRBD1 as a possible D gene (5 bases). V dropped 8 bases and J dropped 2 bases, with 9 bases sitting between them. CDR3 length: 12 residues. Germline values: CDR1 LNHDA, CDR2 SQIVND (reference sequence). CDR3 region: CASSDRNYGYTF. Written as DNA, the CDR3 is TGTGCCAGTTCCGACAGAAACTATGGCTACACCTTC.

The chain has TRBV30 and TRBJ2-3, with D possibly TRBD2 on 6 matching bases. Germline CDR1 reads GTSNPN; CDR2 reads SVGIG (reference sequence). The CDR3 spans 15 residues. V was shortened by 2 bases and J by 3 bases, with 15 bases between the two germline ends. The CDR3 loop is CAWSRGSGRTDTQYF. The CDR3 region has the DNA TGTGCCTGGAGTCGGGGGAGTGGTCGTACAGATACGCAGTATTTT.

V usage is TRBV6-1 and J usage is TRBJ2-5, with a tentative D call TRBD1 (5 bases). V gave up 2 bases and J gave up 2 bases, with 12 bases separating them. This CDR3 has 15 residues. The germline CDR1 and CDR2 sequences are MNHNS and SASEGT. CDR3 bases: TGTGCCAGCAGTGAAAAGTTGACAGATCAAGAGACCCAGTACTTC. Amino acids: CASSEKLTDQETQYF.

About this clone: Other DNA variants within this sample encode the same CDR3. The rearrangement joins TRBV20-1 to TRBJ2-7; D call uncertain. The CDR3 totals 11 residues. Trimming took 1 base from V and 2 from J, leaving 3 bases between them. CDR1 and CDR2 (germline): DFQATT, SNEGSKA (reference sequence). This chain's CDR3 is CSARGPYEQYF. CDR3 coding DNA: TGCAGTGCTAGAGGCCCCTACGAGCAGTACTTC.

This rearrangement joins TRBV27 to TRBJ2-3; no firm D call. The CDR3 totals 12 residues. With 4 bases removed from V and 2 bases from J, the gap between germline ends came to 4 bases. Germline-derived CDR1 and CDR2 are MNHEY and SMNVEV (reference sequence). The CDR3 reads CASSSYTDTQYF. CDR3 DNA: TGTGCCAGCAGTTCCTACACAGATACGCAGTATTTT.

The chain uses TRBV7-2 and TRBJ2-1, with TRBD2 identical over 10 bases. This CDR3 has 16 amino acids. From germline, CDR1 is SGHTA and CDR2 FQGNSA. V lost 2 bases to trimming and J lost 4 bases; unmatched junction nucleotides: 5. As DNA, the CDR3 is TGTGCCAGCAGCTTATCTAGCGGGGGTTCATACAATGAGCAGTTCTTC. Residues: CASSLSSGGSYNEQFF.

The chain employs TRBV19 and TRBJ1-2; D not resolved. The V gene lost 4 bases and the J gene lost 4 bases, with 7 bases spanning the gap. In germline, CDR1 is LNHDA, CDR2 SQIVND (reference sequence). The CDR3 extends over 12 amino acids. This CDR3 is CASSTYGYGYTF. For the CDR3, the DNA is TGTGCCAGTAGTACTTACGGCTATGGCTACACCTTC.

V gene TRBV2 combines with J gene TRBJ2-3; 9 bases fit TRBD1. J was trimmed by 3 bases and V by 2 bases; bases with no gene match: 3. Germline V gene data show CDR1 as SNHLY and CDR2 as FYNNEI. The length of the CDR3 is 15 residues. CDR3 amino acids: CASSEPGQGTDTQYF. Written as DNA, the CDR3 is TGTGCCAGCAGTGAACCGGGACAGGGAACAGATACGCAGTATTTT.

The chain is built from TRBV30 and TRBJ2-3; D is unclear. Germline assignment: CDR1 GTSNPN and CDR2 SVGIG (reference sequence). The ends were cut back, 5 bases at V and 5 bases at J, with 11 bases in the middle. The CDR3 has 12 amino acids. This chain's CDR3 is CAWGVIRDTQYF. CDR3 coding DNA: TGTGCCTGGGGGGTCATCAGAGATACGCAGTATTTT.

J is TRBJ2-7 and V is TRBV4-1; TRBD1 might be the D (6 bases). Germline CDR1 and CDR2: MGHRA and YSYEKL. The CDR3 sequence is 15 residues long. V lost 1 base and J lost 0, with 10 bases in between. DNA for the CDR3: TGCGCCAGCAGCCAAGCCGACAGGTCCTCCTACGAGCAGTACTTC. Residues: CASSQADRSSYEQYF.

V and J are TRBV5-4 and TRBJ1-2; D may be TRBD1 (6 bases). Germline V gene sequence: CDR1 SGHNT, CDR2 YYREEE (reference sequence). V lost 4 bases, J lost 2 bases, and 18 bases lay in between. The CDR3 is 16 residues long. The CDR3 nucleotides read TGTGCCAGCAGCATTGGGGATACAGGGTACAACTATGGCTACACCTTC. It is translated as CASSIGDTGYNYGYTF. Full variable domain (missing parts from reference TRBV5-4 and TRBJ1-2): ETGVTQSPTHLIKTRGQQVTLRCSSQSGHNTVSWYQQALGQGPQFIFQYYREEENGRGNFPPRFSGLQFPNYSSELNVNALELDDSALYLCASSIGDTGYNYGYTFGSGTRLTVV.

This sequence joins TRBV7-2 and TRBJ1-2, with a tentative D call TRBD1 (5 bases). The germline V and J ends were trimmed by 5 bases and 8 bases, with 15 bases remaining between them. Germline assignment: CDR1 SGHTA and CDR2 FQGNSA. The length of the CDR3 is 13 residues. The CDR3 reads CASSTGVAVGYTF. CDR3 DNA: TGTGCCAGCAGCACGGGGGTGGCGGTGGGCTACACCTTC.

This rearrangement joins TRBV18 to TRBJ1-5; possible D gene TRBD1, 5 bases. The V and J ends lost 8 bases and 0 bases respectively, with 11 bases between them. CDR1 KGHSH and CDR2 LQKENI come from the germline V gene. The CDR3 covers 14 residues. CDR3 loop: CASRGPRSNQPQHF. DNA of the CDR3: TGTGCCAGCCGGGGACCGCGTAGCAATCAGCCCCAGCATTTT.

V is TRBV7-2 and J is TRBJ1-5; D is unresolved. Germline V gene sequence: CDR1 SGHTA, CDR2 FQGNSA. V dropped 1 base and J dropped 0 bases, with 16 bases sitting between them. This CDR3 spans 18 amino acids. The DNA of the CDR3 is TGTGCCAGCAGCTTAGTGGGCCCCACGGTCAGTAGCAATCAGCCCCAGCATTTT. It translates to CASSLVGPTVSSNQPQHF.

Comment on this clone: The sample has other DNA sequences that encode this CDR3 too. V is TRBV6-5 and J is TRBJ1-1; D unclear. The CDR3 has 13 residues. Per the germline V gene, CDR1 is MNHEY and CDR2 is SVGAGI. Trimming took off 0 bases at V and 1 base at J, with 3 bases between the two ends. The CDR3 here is CASSYSQNTEAFF. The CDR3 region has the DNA TGTGCCAGCAGTTACTCTCAGAACACTGAAGCTTTCTTT.

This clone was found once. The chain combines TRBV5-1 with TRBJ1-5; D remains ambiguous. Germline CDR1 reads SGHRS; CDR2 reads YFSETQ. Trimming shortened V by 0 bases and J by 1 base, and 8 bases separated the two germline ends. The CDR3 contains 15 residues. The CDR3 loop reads CASSLAAGSNQPQHF. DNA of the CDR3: TGCGCCAGCAGCTTGGCTGCGGGGAGCAATCAGCCCCAGCATTTT. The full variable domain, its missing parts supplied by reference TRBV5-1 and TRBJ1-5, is KAGVTQTPRYLIKTRGQQVTLSCSPISGHRSVSWYQQTPGQGLQFLFEYFSETQRNKGNFPGRFSGRQFSNSRSEMNVSTLELGDSALYLCASSLAAGSNQPQHFGDGTRLSIL.

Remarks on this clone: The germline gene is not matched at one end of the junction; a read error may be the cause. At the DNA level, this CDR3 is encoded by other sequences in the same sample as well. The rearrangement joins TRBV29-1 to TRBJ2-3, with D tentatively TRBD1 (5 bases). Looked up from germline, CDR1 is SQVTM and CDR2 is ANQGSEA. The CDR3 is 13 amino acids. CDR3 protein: CSVARGRGDTQYF. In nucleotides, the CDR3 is TGCAGCGTTGCTAGGGGTCGTGGAGATACACAGTATTTT.

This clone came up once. CDR3 bases: TGTGCCAGCAGGGACGCAGGGGGCAATGAGCAGTTCTTC. This codes for CASRDAGGNEQFF. The chain recombines TRBV6-1 with TRBJ2-1; TRBD1 matches 7 bases. The CDR3 covers 13 residues. Germline V lookup: CDR1 MNHNS, CDR2 SASEGT. V shed 6 bases, J shed 6 bases, and the junction held 5 bases outside the gene matches.

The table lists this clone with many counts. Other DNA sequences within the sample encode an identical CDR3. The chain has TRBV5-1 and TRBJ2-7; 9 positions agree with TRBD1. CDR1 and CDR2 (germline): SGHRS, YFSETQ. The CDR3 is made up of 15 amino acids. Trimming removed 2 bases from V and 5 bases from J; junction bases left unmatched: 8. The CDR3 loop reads CASSLGGTGSHEQYF. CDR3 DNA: TGCGCCAGCAGCTTAGGCGGGACAGGGTCCCACGAGCAGTACTTC.

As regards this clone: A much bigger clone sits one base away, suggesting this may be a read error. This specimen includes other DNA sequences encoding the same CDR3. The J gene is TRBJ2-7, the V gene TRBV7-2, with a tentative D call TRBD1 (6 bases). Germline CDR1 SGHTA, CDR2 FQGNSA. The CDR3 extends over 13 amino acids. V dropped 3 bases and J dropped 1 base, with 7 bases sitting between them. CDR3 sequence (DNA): TGTGCCAGCAGCTTGGGACATTCCTACGAGCAGTACTTC. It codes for CASSLGHSYEQYF.

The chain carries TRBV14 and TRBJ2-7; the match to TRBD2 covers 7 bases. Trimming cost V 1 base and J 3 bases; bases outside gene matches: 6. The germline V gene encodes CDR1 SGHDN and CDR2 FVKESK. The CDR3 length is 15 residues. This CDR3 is CASSQGLAAGYEQYF. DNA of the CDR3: TGTGCCAGCAGCCAAGGGCTAGCGGCCGGCTACGAGCAGTACTTC.

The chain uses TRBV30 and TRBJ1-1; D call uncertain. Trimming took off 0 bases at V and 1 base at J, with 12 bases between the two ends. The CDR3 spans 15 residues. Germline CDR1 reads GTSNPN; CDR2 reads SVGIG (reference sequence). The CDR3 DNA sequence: TGTGCCTGGAGTGTACGGCCGAATTCGAACACTGAAGCTTTCTTT. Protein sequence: CAWSVRPNSNTEAFF.

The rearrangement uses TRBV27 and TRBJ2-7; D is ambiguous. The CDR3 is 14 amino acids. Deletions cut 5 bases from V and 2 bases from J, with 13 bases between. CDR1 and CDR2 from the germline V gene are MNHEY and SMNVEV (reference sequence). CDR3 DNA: TGTGCCAGCAGTCCGAGGCAGTCTACCTACGAGCAGTACTTC. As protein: CASSPRQSTYEQYF.

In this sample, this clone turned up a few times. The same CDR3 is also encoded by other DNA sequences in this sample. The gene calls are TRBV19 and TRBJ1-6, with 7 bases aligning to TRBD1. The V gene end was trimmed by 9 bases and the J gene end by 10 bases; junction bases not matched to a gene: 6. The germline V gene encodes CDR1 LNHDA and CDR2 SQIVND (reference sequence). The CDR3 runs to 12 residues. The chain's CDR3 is CASRQGGSPLHF. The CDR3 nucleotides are TGTGCCAGCCGACAGGGAGGGTCACCCCTCCACTTT.

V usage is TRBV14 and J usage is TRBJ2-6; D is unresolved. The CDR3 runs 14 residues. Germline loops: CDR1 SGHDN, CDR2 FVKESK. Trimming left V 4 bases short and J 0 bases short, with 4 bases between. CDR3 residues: CASSLFSGANVLTF. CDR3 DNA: TGTGCCAGCAGCCTCTTCTCTGGGGCCAACGTCCTGACTTTC.

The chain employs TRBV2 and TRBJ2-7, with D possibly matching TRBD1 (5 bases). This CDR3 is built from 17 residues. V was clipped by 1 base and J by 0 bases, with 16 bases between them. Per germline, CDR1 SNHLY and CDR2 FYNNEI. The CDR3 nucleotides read TGTGCCAGCAGTGAAGGGGGCCGATGGATTGCCTCCTACGAGCAGTACTTC. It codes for CASSEGGRWIASYEQYF.

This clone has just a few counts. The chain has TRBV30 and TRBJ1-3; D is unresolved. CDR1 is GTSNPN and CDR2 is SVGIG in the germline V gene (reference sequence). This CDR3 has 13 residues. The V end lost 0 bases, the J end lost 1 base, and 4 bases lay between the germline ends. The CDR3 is CAWSVQSGNTIYF. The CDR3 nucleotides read TGTGCCTGGAGTGTACAGTCTGGAAACACCATATATTTT.